The subject of this entry is one T cell receptor (beta chain). The record originates from a study of blood T cell repertoires in COVID-19. About the study: Samples of COVID-19 (acute and convalescent) were obtained from the United States, Italy and Spain.

This CDR3 comprises 13 residues. Germline values: CDR1 SGHTS, CDR2 YDEGEE. Trimming cost V 2 bases and J 4 bases, with 10 bases left between them. Clones were sequenced by immunoSEQ multiplex PCR, and TCRdb holds only the in-frame ones, with some missing. The table has 130,000 or so clones, approximately 80% seen once. The source material was PBMCs or T cells enriched from blood (not recorded which). The TCR comes from a man aged 50-60 years who had recovered from COVID-19. The rearrangement joins TRBV5-8 to TRBJ2-7, with D possibly being TRBD1 (6 bases). The CDR3 coding sequence is TGTGCCAGCAGCTTTCAGGGGTTGTACGAGCAGTACTTC. It translates to CASSFQGLYEQYF.